The 10 T cell receptor beta chains presented below share a single source sample, sequenced in a study of cytomegalovirus exposure and HLA in healthy donors. Both 60 Vbeta primers and 13 Jbeta primers went into the PCR. The data were produced by immunoSEQ multiplex PCR, yet TCRdb's version contains in-frame clones alone and is incomplete. This table has 130,000 or so clones, 65% to 80% appearing once. The specimen was PBMCs. These receptors were collected from a man younger than 30 in good health and CMV-seropositive.

This chain joins TRBV11-2 and TRBJ2-3; possible D gene TRBD2, 5 bases. The V gene lost 6 bases and the J gene lost 4 bases, with 14 bases spanning the gap. The CDR3 totals 14 residues. Germline assignment: CDR1 SGHAT and CDR2 FQNNGV. The CDR3 DNA follows: TGTGCCAGCAGTTCTCTAGCTTCCCCAGATACGCAGTATTTT. This translates into CASSSLASPDTQYF.

This clone was picked up a small number of times. J is TRBJ1-6 and V is TRBV6-5; TRBD1 aligns across 9 bases. Unmatched junction bases numbered 3, after V lost 3 bases and J lost 6 bases. CDR1 is MNHEY, CDR2 SVGAGI, per germline. The CDR3 sequence is 15 residues long. CDR3 DNA sequence: TGTGCCAGCAGTTATTACAGGGGGCCTAATTCACCCCTCCACTTT. Protein product: CASSYYRGPNSPLHF.

The chain has TRBV4-1 and TRBJ1-2; D not certain. CDR1 and CDR2 from the germline V gene are MGHRA and YSYEKL. The CDR3 spans 13 residues. With 0 bases removed from V and 8 bases from J, the gap between germline ends came to 10 bases. CDR3 in amino acids: CASSQETAGGYTF. CDR3 nucleotide sequence: TGCGCCAGCAGCCAAGAAACCGCGGGGGGCTACACCTTC.

This clone has more than one count but fewer than ten. This chain uses TRBV7-8 with TRBJ1-2, with D perhaps TRBD1 (5 bases). V gave up 2 bases and J gave up 8 bases, with 18 bases separating them. Germline values: CDR1 SGHVS, CDR2 FQNEAQ. The CDR3 is 15 residues long. CDR3 DNA sequence: TGTGCCAGCAGCTTAATCGGTCAGGGCTCGAGCGGCTACACCTTC. This codes for CASSLIGQGSSGYTF. Full variable domain (remainder filled in from reference TRBV7-8 and TRBJ1-2): GAGVSQSPRYKVAKRGQDVALRCDPISGHVSLFWYQQALGQGPEFLTYFQNEAQLDKSGLPSDRFFAERPEGSVSTLKIQRTQQEDSAVYLCASSLIGQGSSGYTFGSGTRLTVV.

The J gene is TRBJ2-3, the V gene TRBV19; TRBD2 matches at 7 bases. CDR3 length equals 14 residues. The trim removed 7 bases at V and 0 bases at J, leaving 4 bases unmatched. The germline V gene has CDR1 LNHDA and CDR2 SQIVND (reference sequence). The CDR3 sequence: CASKFSGSTDTQYF. For the CDR3, the DNA is TGTGCCAGTAAATTTAGCGGGAGCACAGATACGCAGTATTTT. Supplemented by reference TRBV19 and TRBJ2-3, the full variable domain reads DGGITQSPKYLFRKEGQNVTLSCEQNLNHDAMYWYRQDPGQGLRLIYYSQIVNDFQKGDIAEGYSVSREKKESFPLTVTSAQKNPTAFYLCASKFSGSTDTQYFGPGTRLTVL.

On this clone: One junction end disagrees with the germline gene, perhaps due to a read error. V and J are TRBV5-5 and TRBJ1-3; D is uncertain. The CDR3 has 15 amino acids. From germline, CDR1 is SGHKS and CDR2 YYEKEE (reference sequence). As DNA, the CDR3 is TGTGCCAGCAGCCTGGGGATTAGGGAGAGAAATACCATATATTTT. It is translated as CASSLGIRERNTIYF.

The rearrangement joins TRBV5-1 to TRBJ2-5, with 7 bases matching TRBD1. The J call could be wrong; TRBJ2-7 is a better fit for the DNA end. CDR3 size: 14 residues. Germline lookup yields CDR1 SGHRS and CDR2 YFSETQ. For the CDR3, the DNA is TGCGCCAGCAGCAGTACCGGGACAGACTACGAGCAGTACTTC. Translation gives CASSSTGTDYEQYF.

The rearrangement joins TRBV5-6 to TRBJ2-7; 10 nucleotides match TRBD2. The J segment lost 3 bases and the V segment lost 4 bases, leaving 7 bases of the junction unmatched. The V gene's germline CDR1 is SGHDT and CDR2 YYEEEE. The CDR3 has 15 amino acids. The CDR3 nucleotides are TGTGCCAGCAGCCCCGCTAGCGGGGGATTCTACGAGCAGTACTTC. Translating gives CASSPASGGFYEQYF.

This chain joins TRBV5-1 and TRBJ2-2; unclear D gene. This CDR3 has 15 amino acids. With 0 bases removed from V and 0 bases from J, the gap between germline ends came to 6 bases. CDR1 is SGHRS, CDR2 YFSETQ, per germline. CDR3 in DNA: TGCGCCAGCAGCTTGGACGGTACGAACACCGGGGAGCTGTTTTTT. Residues: CASSLDGTNTGELFF.

The chain combines TRBV2 with TRBJ2-7, with D tentatively TRBD1 (8 bases). The CDR3 is made up of 16 amino acids. V gave up 7 bases and J gave up 5 bases, with 24 bases separating them. Germline V gene lookup returns CDR1 SNHLY and CDR2 FYNNEI. This chain's CDR3 is CASKQGGGTQSDEQYF. CDR3 DNA sequence: TGTGCCAGCAAACAGGGGGGGGGTACTCAATCGGACGAGCAGTACTTC.